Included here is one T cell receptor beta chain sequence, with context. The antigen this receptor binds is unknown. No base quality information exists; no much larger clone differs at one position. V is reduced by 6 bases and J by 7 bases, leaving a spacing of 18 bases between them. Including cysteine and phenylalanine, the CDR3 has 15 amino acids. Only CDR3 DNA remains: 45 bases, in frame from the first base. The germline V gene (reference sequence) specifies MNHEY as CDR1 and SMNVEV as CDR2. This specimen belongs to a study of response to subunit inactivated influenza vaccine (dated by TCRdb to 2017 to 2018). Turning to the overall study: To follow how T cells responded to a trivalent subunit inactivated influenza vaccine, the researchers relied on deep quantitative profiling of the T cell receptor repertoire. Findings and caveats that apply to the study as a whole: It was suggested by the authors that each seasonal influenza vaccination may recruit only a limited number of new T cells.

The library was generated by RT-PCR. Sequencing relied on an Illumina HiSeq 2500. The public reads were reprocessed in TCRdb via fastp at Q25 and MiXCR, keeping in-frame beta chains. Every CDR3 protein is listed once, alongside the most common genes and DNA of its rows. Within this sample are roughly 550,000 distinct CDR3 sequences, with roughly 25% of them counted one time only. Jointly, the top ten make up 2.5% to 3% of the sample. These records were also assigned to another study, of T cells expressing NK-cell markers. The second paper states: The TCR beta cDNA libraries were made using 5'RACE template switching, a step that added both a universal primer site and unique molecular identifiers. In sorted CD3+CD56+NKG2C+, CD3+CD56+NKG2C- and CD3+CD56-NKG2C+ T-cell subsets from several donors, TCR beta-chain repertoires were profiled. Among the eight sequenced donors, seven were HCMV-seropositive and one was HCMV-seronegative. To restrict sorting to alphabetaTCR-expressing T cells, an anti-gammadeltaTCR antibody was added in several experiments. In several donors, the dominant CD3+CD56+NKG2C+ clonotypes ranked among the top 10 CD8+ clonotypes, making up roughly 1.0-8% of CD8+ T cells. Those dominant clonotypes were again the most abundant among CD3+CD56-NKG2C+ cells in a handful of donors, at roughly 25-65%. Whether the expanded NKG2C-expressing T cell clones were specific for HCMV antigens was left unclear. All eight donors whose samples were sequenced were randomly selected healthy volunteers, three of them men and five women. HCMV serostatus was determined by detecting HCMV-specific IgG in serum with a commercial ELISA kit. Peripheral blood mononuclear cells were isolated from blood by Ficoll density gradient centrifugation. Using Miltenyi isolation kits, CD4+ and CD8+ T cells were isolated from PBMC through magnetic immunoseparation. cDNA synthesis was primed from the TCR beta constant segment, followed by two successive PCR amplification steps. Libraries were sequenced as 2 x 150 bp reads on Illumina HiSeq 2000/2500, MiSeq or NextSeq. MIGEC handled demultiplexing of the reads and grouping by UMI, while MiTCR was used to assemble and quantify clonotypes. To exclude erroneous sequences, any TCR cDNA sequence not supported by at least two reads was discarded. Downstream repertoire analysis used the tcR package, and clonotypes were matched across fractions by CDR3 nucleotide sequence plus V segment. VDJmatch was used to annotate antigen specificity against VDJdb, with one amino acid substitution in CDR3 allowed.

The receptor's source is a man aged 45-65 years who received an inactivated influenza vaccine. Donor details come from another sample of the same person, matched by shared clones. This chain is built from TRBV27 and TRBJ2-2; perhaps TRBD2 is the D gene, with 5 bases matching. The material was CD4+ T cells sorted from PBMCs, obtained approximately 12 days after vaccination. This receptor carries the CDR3 CASRTSFFRDGELFF. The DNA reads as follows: TGTGCCAGCAGAACTAGTTTCTTCCGGGACGGGGAGCTGTTTTTT.